This T cell receptor beta chain was identified during a study of shared clonotypes between healthy human individuals. On this clone: The target antigen is unknown.

Study-level findings and limits: Generally, naive subsets came out with larger estimated richness than memory subsets. The study found lower generation probabilities in non-shared clonotypes than in those shared by all four donors. Shared across four donors were 4% to 5% of the naive CD4 clonotypes.

This CDR3 has 19 residues. Germline V gene sequence: CDR1 SGHDT, CDR2 YYEEEE. V dropped 4 bases and J dropped 4; count of bases not matched to a gene: 19. TCRdb's copy holds only in-frame clones and misses some; the assay was immunoSEQ multiplex PCR. The top ten clones hold 0.89% of a sample with approximately 1,000,000 clones, approximately 75% of them seen once. The chain carries TRBV5-6 and TRBJ2-3; the match to TRBD1 covers 9 bases. The receptor was derived from a man younger than 35 in good health. Some clones in this sample may be carry-over from other donors' samples. The source material was memory CD4+ T cells from PBMCs. Subset in this sample: CD45RA-negative fraction. The CDR3 region has the DNA TGTGCCAGCAGCACAACACAGGGGGCAGGATGGGAATCCCCAGATACGCAGTATTTT. It yields the protein CASSTTQGAGWESPDTQYF.